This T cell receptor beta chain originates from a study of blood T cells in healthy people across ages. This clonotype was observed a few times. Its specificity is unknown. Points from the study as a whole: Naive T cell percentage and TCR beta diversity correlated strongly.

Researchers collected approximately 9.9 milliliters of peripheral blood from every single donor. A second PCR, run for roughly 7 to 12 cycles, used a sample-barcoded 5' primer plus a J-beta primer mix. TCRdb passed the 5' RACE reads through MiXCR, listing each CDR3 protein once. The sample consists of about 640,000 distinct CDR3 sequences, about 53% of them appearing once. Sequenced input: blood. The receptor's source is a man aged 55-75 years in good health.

CDR3 sequence: CASSLKVSWATYEQYF. CDR3 nucleotides: TGTGCCAGCAGCTTAAAAGTCAGTTGGGCAACCTACGAGCAGTACTTC. The rearrangement uses TRBV7-2 and TRBJ2-7; D uncertain. The CDR3 spans 16 residues. The germline V and J ends were trimmed by 2 bases and 2 bases, with 16 bases remaining between them. Germline CDR1 is SGHTA and CDR2 is FQGNSA.